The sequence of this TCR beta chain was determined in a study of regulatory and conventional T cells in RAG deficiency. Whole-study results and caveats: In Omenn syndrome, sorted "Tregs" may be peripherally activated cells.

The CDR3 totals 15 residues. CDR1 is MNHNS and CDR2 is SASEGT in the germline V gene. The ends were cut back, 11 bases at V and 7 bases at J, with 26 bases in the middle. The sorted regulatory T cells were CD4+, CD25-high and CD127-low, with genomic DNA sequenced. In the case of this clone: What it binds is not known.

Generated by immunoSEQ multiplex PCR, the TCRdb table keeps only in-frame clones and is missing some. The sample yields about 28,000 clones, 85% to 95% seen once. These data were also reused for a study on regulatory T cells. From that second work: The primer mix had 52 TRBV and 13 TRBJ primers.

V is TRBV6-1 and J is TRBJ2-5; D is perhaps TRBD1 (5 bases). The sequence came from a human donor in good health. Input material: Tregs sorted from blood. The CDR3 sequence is CASLRAGLTRRTQYF. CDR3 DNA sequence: TGTGCCTCGCTCAGGGCAGGCTTAACCAGGAGGACCCAGTACTTC.